Presented here are 9 T cell receptor beta chains from one specimen sequenced in a study of spatial heterogeneity in lung cancer. Findings and caveats of the study: Higher tumor mutation counts went along with higher counts of expanded intratumoral alpha and beta TCRs.

The time point denotes: sample taken at primary tumor resection. These TCRs' antigens remain unknown. TCRdb fed the 5' RACE reads into MiXCR, producing one record per CDR3 protein. Altogether about 13,000 distinct CDR3 sequences are present, 5.1% being singletons, with the ten largest covering almost 25%. Sequenced material: lung tumor tissue, taken at surgery. The source is a male donor with early-stage non-small cell lung cancer.

There are many counts of this clonotype. The chain uses TRBV20-1 and TRBJ2-7, with D possibly being TRBD2 (5 bases). V shed 6 bases and J shed 6 bases, with 21 bases lying between them. CDR3 length: 14 residues. CDR1 is DFQATT and CDR2 is SNEGSKA in the germline V gene (reference sequence). This CDR3 reads CSAPRTGMVGEQYF. In nucleotides, the CDR3 is TGCAGTGCCCCACGCACCGGGATGGTGGGCGAGCAGTACTTC.

This clonotype has only a few counts. The chain uses TRBV7-2 and TRBJ2-1; 10 bases map to TRBD2. CDR3 length equals 14 residues. The V segment lost 3 bases and the J segment 8 bases; nucleotides outside the gene matches: 4. The germline V gene encodes CDR1 SGHTA and CDR2 FQGNSA. This chain's CDR3 is CASSFSSGGYEQFF. CDR3 coding DNA: TGTGCCAGCAGCTTCTCTAGCGGGGGCTATGAGCAGTTCTTC.

This clonotype was seen ten or more times. The chain links TRBV28 to TRBJ2-7; D not certain. The germline CDR1 and CDR2 sequences are MDHEN and SYDVKM. V was trimmed by 5 bases and J by 3 bases, leaving 11 bases between them. The CDR3 has 13 residues. CDR3 in amino acids: CASSVPVGYEQYF. As DNA, the CDR3 is TGTGCCAGCAGTGTCCCGGTCGGCTACGAGCAGTACTTC.

At least ten counts were recorded for this clonotype. The chain is built from TRBV24-1 and TRBJ2-1, with 8 positions matching TRBD1. J was trimmed by 8 bases and V by 4 bases; bases with no gene match: 9. Germline-derived CDR1 and CDR2 are KGHDR and SFDVKD. The CDR3 covers 15 residues. This CDR3 is CATSDQVGTGYEQFF. The CDR3 region has the DNA TGTGCCACCAGTGACCAAGTCGGGACAGGCTATGAGCAGTTCTTC.

The chain carries TRBV6-5 and TRBJ1-1; 7 bases align to TRBD1. V was clipped by 6 bases and J by 1 base; unmatched bases: 5. Germline V gene data show CDR1 as MNHEY and CDR2 as SVGAGI. There are 14 residues in the CDR3. CDR3 bases: TGTGCCAGCAGCCGGACAGGATCGAACACTGAAGCTTTCTTT. Translation gives CASSRTGSNTEAFF.

This clonotype has at least ten counts. V usage is TRBV12-3 or TRBV12-4 and J usage is TRBJ2-7, with TRBD1 matching 8 bases. The CDR3 length is 16 residues. The junction had 14 bases not matched to a gene; V was cut back by 5 bases and J by 5 bases. CDR3 bases: TGTGCCAGCAGTAAGCTAATAGGACAGGGAATCAACGAGCAGTACTTC. Translating it yields CASSKLIGQGINEQYF.

This clonotype has at least ten counts. The rearrangement links TRBV6-2 or TRBV6-3 to TRBJ1-2; D unresolved. V lost 0 bases, J lost 7 bases, and 9 bases lay in between. Germline V lookup: CDR1 MNHEY, CDR2 SVGEGT. The CDR3 is made up of 13 amino acids. The CDR3 nucleotides are TGTGCCAGCAGTTACTCTGCCGGGGTTGGCTACACCTTC. Translated: CASSYSAGVGYTF.

This clonotype was seen at least ten times. The chain joins TRBV5-4 to TRBJ2-3; D gene unclear. This CDR3 spans 15 amino acids. Germline V gives CDR1 SGHNT, CDR2 YYREEE (reference sequence). V was pared by 0 bases and J by 2 bases, with 10 bases between. The CDR3 coding sequence is TGTGCCAGCAGCTTGGGCCCGGTTGACACAGATACGCAGTATTTT. Translated, it gives CASSLGPVDTDTQYF.

This clonotype has ten or more counts. The chain is built from TRBV20-1 and TRBJ2-6, with 8 nucleotides matching TRBD2. The ends lost 2 bases at V and 2 bases at J; junction bases unmatched: 5. Germline V lookup: CDR1 DFQATT, CDR2 SNEGSKA (reference sequence). The CDR3 covers 16 residues. The CDR3 DNA sequence: TGCAGTGCTAGAAACGGGGGGGCCGCTGGGGCCAACGTCCTGACTTTC. It codes for CSARNGGAAGANVLTF.